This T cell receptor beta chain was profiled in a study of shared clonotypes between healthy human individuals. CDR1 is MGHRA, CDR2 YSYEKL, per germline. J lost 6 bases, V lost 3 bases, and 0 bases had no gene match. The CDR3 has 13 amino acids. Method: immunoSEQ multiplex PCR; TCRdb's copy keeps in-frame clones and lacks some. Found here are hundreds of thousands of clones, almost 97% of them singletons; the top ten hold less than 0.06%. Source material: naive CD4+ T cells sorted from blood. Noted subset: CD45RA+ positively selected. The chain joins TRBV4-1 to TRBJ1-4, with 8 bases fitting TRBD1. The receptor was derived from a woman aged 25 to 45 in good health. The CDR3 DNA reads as TGCGCCAGCAGCCAGGACAGGGATGAAAAACTGTTTTTT. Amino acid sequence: CASSQDRDEKLFF.